This T cell receptor (beta chain) was identified in a study of beta chain features in type 1 diabetes. TCRB transcripts that were expressed got sequenced, as all of the isolated RNA had been reverse transcribed. TCRdb keeps only in-frame clones here, not all; method: immunoSEQ multiplex PCR. The sample contains 680,000 or so clones, roughly an eighth of which appear only once. In all sorted populations, purity surpassed 95%. Points on this clone: Its antigen is currently unknown.

The V end was cut by 0 bases, the J end by 0 bases, with 19 bases between. The CDR3 is 19 amino acids. CDR1 is SGHNT, CDR2 YYREEE, per germline (reference sequence). General study points: Cells with high TCR expression could be over-represented when cDNA is sequenced. PCR might favor shorter templates, equally in patients and controls. For Type 1 diabetes patients, all four CD4+ subsets carried TCRB CDR3s that were moderately but significantly shorter.

This rearrangement joins TRBV5-4 to TRBJ2-1; no clear D gene. Sequencing was done on a sample of naive CD4+ T cells from blood. This receptor was taken from a young man with type 1 diabetes. CDR3 residues: CASSLVPLTGATSYNEQFF. The CDR3 nucleotides read TGTGCCAGCAGCTTGGTCCCCCTTACTGGTGCCACCTCCTACAATGAGCAGTTCTTC.